The clone carrying this T cell receptor beta chain has only a few counts. The data derive from a study of T-cell memory formation after mild COVID-19. TCRdb called the 5' RACE reads again in MiXCR, with one record for every CDR3 protein. The sample lists roughly 350,000 distinct CDR3 sequences; 12% to 15% were seen once. Trimming removed 3 bases at V and 10 bases at J, with 12 bases between. Germline V gene sequence: CDR1 WSHSY, CDR2 SAAADI. CDR3 length: 12 residues. The sequence was collected from a man between 18 and 35 years old who had mild COVID-19 (a few samples of this study predate the infection). Cell type and time point are not known. The J gene is TRBJ1-1, the V gene TRBV10-2; D ambiguous. Sequences were obtained from PBMCs or a T cell subset sorted from them (not recorded which). The CDR3 protein is CASSESPSLAFF. The CDR3 region has the DNA TGCGCCAGCAGTGAAAGTCCCAGTCTAGCTTTCTTT.